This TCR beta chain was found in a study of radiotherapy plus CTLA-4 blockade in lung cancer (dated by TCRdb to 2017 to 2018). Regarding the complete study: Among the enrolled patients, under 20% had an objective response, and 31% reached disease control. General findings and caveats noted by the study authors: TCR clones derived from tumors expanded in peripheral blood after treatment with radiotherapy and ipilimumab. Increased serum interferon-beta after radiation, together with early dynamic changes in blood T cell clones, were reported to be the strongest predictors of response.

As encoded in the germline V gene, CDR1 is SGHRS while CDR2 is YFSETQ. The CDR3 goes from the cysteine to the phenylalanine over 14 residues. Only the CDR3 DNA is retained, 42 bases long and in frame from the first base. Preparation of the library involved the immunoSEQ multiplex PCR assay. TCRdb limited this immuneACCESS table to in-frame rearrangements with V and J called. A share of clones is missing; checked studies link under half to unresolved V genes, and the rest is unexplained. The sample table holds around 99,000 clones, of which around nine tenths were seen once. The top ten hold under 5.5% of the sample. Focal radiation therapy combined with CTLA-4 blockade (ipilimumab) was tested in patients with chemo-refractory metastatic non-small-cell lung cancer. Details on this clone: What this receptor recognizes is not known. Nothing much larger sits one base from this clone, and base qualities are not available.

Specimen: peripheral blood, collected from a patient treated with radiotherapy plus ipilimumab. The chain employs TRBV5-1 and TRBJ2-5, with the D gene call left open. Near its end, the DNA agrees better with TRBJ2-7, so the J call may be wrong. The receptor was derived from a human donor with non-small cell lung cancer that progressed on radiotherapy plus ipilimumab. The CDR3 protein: CASSLSGSSYEQYF. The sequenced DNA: TGCGCCAGCAGCTTGTCCGGAAGCTCCTACGAGCAGTACTTC.